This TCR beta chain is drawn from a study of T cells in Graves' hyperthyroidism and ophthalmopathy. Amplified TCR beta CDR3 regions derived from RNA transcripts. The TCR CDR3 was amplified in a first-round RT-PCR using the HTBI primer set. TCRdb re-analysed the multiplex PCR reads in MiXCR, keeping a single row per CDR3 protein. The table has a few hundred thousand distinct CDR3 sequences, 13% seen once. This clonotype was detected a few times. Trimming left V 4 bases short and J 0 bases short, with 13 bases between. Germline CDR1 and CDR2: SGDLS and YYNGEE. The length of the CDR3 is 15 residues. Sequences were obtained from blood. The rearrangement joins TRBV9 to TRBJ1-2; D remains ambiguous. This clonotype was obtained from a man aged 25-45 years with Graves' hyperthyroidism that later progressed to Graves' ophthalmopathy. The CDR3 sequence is CASSPRRKANYGYTF. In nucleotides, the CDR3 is TGTGCCAGCAGCCCCCGTAGGAAGGCTAACTATGGCTACACCTTC. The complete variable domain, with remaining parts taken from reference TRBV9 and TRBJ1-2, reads DSGVTQTPKHLITATGQRVTLRCSPRSGDLSVYWYQQSLDQGLQFLIQYYNGEERAKGNILERFSAQQFPDLHSELNLSSLELGDSALYFCASSPRRKANYGYTFGSGTRLTVV.